What follows are 25 T cell receptor beta chains derived from one specimen sequenced in a study of siplizumab effects on memory and regulatory T cells (dated by TCRdb to the late 2010s). Receptor amplification or capture employed the immunoSEQ multiplex PCR assay. What TCRdb holds here is the immuneACCESS table cut down to in-frame rearrangements. Part of the clones is not present; checked against another copy, under half of the missing clones reflect an unresolved V gene, and the others are unexplained. The sample data list roughly 80,000 clones, and roughly 89% of these were observed just once. Of the sample, over 1.5% is held by the ten largest clones. Specimen: Tregs sorted from blood. The receptors shown here come from a human donor in good health.

The chain links TRBV5-1 to TRBJ1-2; D is undetermined. The ends were cut back, 5 bases at V and 4 bases at J, with 12 bases in the middle. Germline V lookup: CDR1 SGHRS, CDR2 YFSETQ. CDR3 size: 13 residues. CDR3: CASREGSGYGYTF. The CDR3 DNA is TGCGCCAGCAGGGAGGGCTCGGGCTATGGCTACACCTTC. Complete variable domain (other parts from reference TRBV5-1 and TRBJ1-2): KAGVTQTPRYLIKTRGQQVTLSCSPISGHRSVSWYQQTPGQGLQFLFEYFSETQRNKGNFPGRFSGRQFSNSRSEMNVSTLELGDSALYLCASREGSGYGYTFGSGTRLTVV.

The rearrangement links TRBV28 to TRBJ1-6; 8 positions match TRBD1. The germline V gene encodes CDR1 MDHEN and CDR2 SYDVKM. Trimming cost V 0 bases and J 10 bases; bases outside gene matches: 5. The CDR3 consists of 15 residues. The CDR3 coding sequence is TGTGCCAGCAGTTTATGGGACAGGGAAATATCACCCCTCCACTTT. Amino acid sequence: CASSLWDREISPLHF.

CDR3 coding DNA: TGCGCCAGCAGCTTGGTGGGACAGGGCCCTGATACGCAGTATTTT. It encodes CASSLVGQGPDTQYF. The chain links TRBV5-1 to TRBJ2-3, with 9 bases that match TRBD1. The junction had 5 bases not matched to a gene; V was cut back by 0 bases and J by 6 bases. Germline V gene lookup returns CDR1 SGHRS and CDR2 YFSETQ. The CDR3 is 15 amino acids.

This clone was detected only a few times. This chain joins TRBV5-1 and TRBJ1-5, with a tentative D call TRBD1 (5 bases). The V and J ends lost 4 bases and 5 bases respectively, with 13 bases between them. The CDR3 runs to 14 residues. Germline CDR1 is SGHRS and CDR2 is YFSETQ. Written as DNA, the CDR3 is TGCGCCAGCAGCAAACAGGTTGGGGATCAGCCCCAGCATTTT. It specifies CASSKQVGDQPQHF.

The J gene is TRBJ2-2, the V gene TRBV7-9; 9 bases match TRBD2. This CDR3 comprises 17 residues. Trimming cost V 3 bases and J 3 bases; bases outside gene matches: 8. Germline V CDR1 and CDR2: SEHNR, FQNEAQ (reference sequence). The CDR3 is CASSFPAGGPDTGELFF. CDR3 DNA: TGTGCCAGCAGCTTTCCAGCGGGGGGTCCGGACACCGGGGAGCTGTTTTTT.

CDR3 nucleotide sequence: TGTGCCAGCAGTGCCCGGACGGCTTCCTACGAGCAGTACTTC. This translates into CASSARTASYEQYF. The chain has TRBV6-1 and TRBJ2-7; D remains ambiguous. Germline V gene data show CDR1 as MNHNS and CDR2 as SASEGT. V gave up 4 bases and J gave up 1 base, with 11 bases separating them. The CDR3 extends over 14 amino acids.

CDR3 nucleotides: TGTGCCAGCAGCTTGAGGACAACTCAAAACTATGGCTACACCTTC. Protein sequence: CASSLRTTQNYGYTF. The chain recombines TRBV5-6 with TRBJ1-2, with a possible D match to TRBD1 (5 bases). Germline CDR1 is SGHDT and CDR2 is YYEEEE. The length of the CDR3 is 15 residues. V lost 1 base and J lost 2, with 12 bases in between.

This chain connects TRBV6-5 to TRBJ1-1; TRBD1 aligns across 9 bases. This CDR3 is built from 15 residues. The ends lost 3 bases at V and 8 bases at J; junction bases unmatched: 10. Germline V gene sequence: CDR1 MNHEY, CDR2 SVGAGI. The CDR3 reads CASSYSYRGRWEAFF. CDR3 coding DNA: TGTGCCAGCAGTTATTCGTACAGGGGGCGATGGGAAGCTTTCTTT.

This rearrangement joins TRBV9 to TRBJ1-2, with D maybe TRBD1 (6 bases). Trimming stripped 4 bases from V and 4 bases from J, with 14 bases between. This CDR3 region has 14 residues. Germline lookup yields CDR1 SGDLS and CDR2 YYNGEE. CDR3 nucleotide sequence: TGTGCCAGCAGCTTCCTCGGGGGCGGCTATGGCTACACCTTC. Translating gives CASSFLGGGYGYTF.

This chain links TRBV10-1 with TRBJ1-2; no reliable D call. Germline lookup yields CDR1 WNHNN and CDR2 SYGVQD (reference sequence). Trimming removed 3 bases from V and 0 bases from J, with 11 bases in between. CDR3 length: 15 residues. CDR3 bases: TGCGCCAGCAGTGACCGAAGGTTACCTAACTATGGCTACACCTTC. Translating gives CASSDRRLPNYGYTF.

The V gene is TRBV19, the J gene TRBJ1-5; no clear D gene. Trimming took 3 bases from V and 3 from J, leaving 9 bases between them. This CDR3 is 14 amino acids long. Germline V gene sequence: CDR1 LNHDA, CDR2 SQIVND (reference sequence). The CDR3 bases are TGTGCCAGTAGTATGTTCCAGCCCAATCAGCCCCAGCATTTT. Translating gives CASSMFQPNQPQHF. Full variable domain (rest looked up from reference TRBV19 and TRBJ1-5): DGGITQSPKYLFRKEGQNVTLSCEQNLNHDAMYWYRQDPGQGLRLIYYSQIVNDFQKGDIAEGYSVSREKKESFPLTVTSAQKNPTAFYLCASSMFQPNQPQHFGDGTRLSIL.

The genes are TRBV14 and TRBJ2-4, with 8 bases lining up with TRBD1. Germline V CDR1 and CDR2: SGHDN, FVKESK. V gave up 4 bases and J gave up 6 bases; unmatched junction bases: 5. CDR3 length: 14 amino acids. The CDR3 nucleotides are TGTGCCAGCAGCCGTAGCGGACAGGGAAACATTCAGTACTTC. As protein: CASSRSGQGNIQYF.

This chain links TRBV29-1 with TRBJ2-1, with 10 bases matching TRBD2. In germline, CDR1 is SQVTM, CDR2 ANQGSEA. The V segment lost 6 bases and the J segment 4 bases; nucleotides outside the gene matches: 15. The CDR3 sequence is 17 residues long. This CDR3 reads CSVRRLAGDHIYNEQFF. The CDR3 coding sequence is TGCAGCGTCCGAAGGCTAGCGGGGGACCATATTTACAATGAGCAGTTCTTC.

The V gene is TRBV2, the J gene TRBJ2-5; D is uncertain. CDR3 length equals 10 residues. The ends were cut back, 8 bases at V and 7 bases at J, with 8 bases in the middle. In germline, CDR1 is SNHLY, CDR2 FYNNEI. The CDR3 reads CASWGGTQYF. DNA of the CDR3: TGTGCCAGCTGGGGTGGGACCCAGTACTTC.

The rearrangement links TRBV15 to TRBJ1-5; D gene unclear. The CDR3 consists of 16 residues. Germline loops: CDR1 LNHNV, CDR2 YYDKDF (reference sequence). Trimming removed 0 bases at V and 0 bases at J, with 9 bases between. CDR3 in amino acids: CATSRDKVVSNQPQHF. As DNA, the CDR3 is TGTGCCACCAGCAGAGACAAGGTTGTTAGCAATCAGCCCCAGCATTTT.

The chain recombines TRBV5-1 with TRBJ2-2; the match to TRBD2 covers 10 bases. Germline V lookup: CDR1 SGHRS, CDR2 YFSETQ. Trimming removed 2 bases from V and 3 bases from J; junction bases left unmatched: 7. The CDR3 has 17 amino acids. The CDR3, as DNA: TGCGCCAGCAGCTTCGTAGCGGGGGGCCGGGACACCGGGGAGCTGTTTTTT. Translating it yields CASSFVAGGRDTGELFF.

The V and J genes are TRBV7-2 and TRBJ1-1, with unresolved D. This CDR3 has 16 amino acids. Germline V gene lookup returns CDR1 SGHTA and CDR2 FQGNSA. The V end was cut by 5 bases, the J end by 0 bases, with 16 bases between. Written as DNA, the CDR3 is TGTGCCAGCAGCCTTAATAATGGATTCATGAACACTGAAGCTTTCTTT. This sequence encodes CASSLNNGFMNTEAFF.

The V and J genes are TRBV7-9 and TRBJ2-2; D might be TRBD1 (5 bases). V was cut by 7 bases and J by 2 bases, with 14 bases left in between. The CDR3 sequence is 15 residues long. The V gene's germline CDR1 is SEHNR and CDR2 FQNEAQ (reference sequence). This chain's CDR3 is CASTPGADNTGELFF. The CDR3 DNA sequence: TGTGCCAGCACCCCTGGGGCAGACAACACCGGGGAGCTGTTTTTT.

The chain's CDR3 is CASSFKGDLINQPQHF. CDR3 nucleotides: TGTGCCAGCTCCTTTAAAGGGGATCTGATCAATCAGCCCCAGCATTTT. The V call is TRBV7-2, the J call TRBJ1-5; maybe TRBD1 (5 bases). Germline loops: CDR1 SGHTA, CDR2 FQGNSA. The CDR3 contains 16 residues. V was shortened by 8 bases and J by 3 bases, with 20 bases between the two germline ends.

Comments on this clone: Different DNA sequences within this sample yield the same CDR3. V is TRBV20-1 and J is TRBJ2-3; D is unclear. CDR1 is DFQATT, CDR2 SNEGSKA, per germline (reference sequence). Trimming cost V 1 base and J 5 bases, with 4 bases left between them. CDR3 size: 11 residues. CDR3 bases: TGCAGTGCTAGAGGGGGAGATACGCAGTATTTT. This codes for CSARGGDTQYF.

This chain joins TRBV9 and TRBJ2-5; possibly TRBD2 for D (5 bases). CDR1 is SGDLS, CDR2 YYNGEE, per germline. With 1 base removed from V and 1 base from J, the gap between germline ends came to 14 bases. CDR3 size: 16 residues. The CDR3 reads CASSVSLFEGQETQYF. The CDR3 bases are TGTGCCAGCAGCGTAAGTTTATTTGAGGGCCAAGAGACCCAGTACTTC.

The V gene is TRBV18, the J gene TRBJ1-1, with 7 bases fitting TRBD1. Germline V gives CDR1 KGHSH, CDR2 LQKENI. The V gene end was trimmed by 0 bases and the J gene end by 4 bases; junction bases not matched to a gene: 5. The CDR3 extends over 15 amino acids. The CDR3 here is CASSPPYRGSTEAFF. CDR3 coding DNA: TGTGCCAGCTCACCACCCTACAGGGGTAGCACTGAAGCTTTCTTT.

The V gene is TRBV15, the J gene TRBJ2-3, with a possible D match to TRBD1 (6 bases). The CDR3 runs to 13 residues. With 5 bases removed from V and 1 base from J, the gap between germline ends came to 7 bases. CDR1 is LNHNV and CDR2 is YYDKDF in the germline V gene (reference sequence). This CDR3 reads CATSPGGTDTQYF. The CDR3 DNA is TGTGCCACCAGCCCAGGGGGCACAGATACGCAGTATTTT.

This rearrangement joins TRBV6-1 to TRBJ1-1; no definite D call. The CDR3 sequence is 14 residues long. Germline-derived CDR1 and CDR2 are MNHNS and SASEGT. Between the trimmed V and J ends, which lost 5 bases and 1 base, there was a span of 11 bases. The CDR3 loop reads CASSLGGENTEAFF. DNA of the CDR3: TGTGCCAGCAGTCTAGGAGGAGAGAACACTGAAGCTTTCTTT.

The V and J genes are TRBV19 and TRBJ2-2; possible D gene TRBD1, 5 bases. Germline V gene data show CDR1 as LNHDA and CDR2 as SQIVND (reference sequence). The CDR3 totals 14 residues. The V gene lost 3 bases and the J gene lost 6 bases, with 11 bases spanning the gap. The CDR3 reads CASSISDRSGELFF. DNA for the CDR3: TGTGCCAGTAGTATTTCTGACAGATCCGGGGAGCTGTTTTTT. Using reference TRBV19 and TRBJ2-2 for the parts outside the CDR3, the full variable domain is DGGITQSPKYLFRKEGQNVTLSCEQNLNHDAMYWYRQDPGQGLRLIYYSQIVNDFQKGDIAEGYSVSREKKESFPLTVTSAQKNPTAFYLCASSISDRSGELFFGEGSRLTVL.